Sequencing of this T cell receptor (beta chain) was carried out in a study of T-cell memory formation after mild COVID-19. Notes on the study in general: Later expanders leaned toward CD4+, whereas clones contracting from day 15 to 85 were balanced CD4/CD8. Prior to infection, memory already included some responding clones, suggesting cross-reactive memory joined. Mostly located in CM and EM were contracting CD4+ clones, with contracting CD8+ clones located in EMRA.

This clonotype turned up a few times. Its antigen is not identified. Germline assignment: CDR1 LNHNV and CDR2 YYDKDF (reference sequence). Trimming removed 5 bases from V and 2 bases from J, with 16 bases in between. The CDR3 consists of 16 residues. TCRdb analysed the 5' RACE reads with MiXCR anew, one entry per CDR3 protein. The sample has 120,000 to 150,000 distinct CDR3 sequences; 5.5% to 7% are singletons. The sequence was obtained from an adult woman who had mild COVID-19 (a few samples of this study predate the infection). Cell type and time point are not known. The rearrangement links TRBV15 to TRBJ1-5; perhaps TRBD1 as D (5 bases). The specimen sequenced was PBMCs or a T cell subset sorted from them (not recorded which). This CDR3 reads CATSSGTLSGNQPQHF. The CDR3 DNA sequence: TGTGCCACCAGCTCCGGGACCCTAAGCGGCAATCAGCCCCAGCATTTT.